The 12 T cell receptor beta chains presented below share a single source sample, sequenced in a study of glioma-infiltrating T cells. Using RNA template, CDR3s of TCR alpha and beta were amplified with iRepertoire arm-PCR. TCRdb called the multiplex PCR reads again in MiXCR, with one record for every CDR3 protein. The repertoire holds 400,000 or so distinct CDR3 sequences, with 41% as singletons. Sample: glioma tissue, nonneoplastic brain tissue, or PBMCs (not recorded which). The receptors were sampled from a human donor with low-grade glioma or glioblastoma, undergoing nonglioma brain surgery, or in good health (not recorded which).

In this sample, this clonotype turned up many times. The chain joins TRBV20-1 to TRBJ1-3; D gene unclear. Germline-derived CDR1 and CDR2 are DFQATT and SNEGSKA (reference sequence). The length of the CDR3 is 13 residues. Trimming shortened V by 4 bases and J by 0 bases, and 7 bases separated the two germline ends. In DNA form, the CDR3 reads TGCAGTGCTACCCGGAGCTCTGGAAACACCATATATTTT. It specifies CSATRSSGNTIYF.

In this sample, this clonotype turned up many times. The gene calls are TRBV20-1 and TRBJ1-1; TRBD1 matches 7 bases. Per the germline V gene, CDR1 is DFQATT and CDR2 is SNEGSKA (reference sequence). This CDR3 spans 12 amino acids. J lost 6 bases, V lost 4 bases, and 5 bases had no gene match. CDR3 amino acids: CSANLGQAEAFF. The CDR3 DNA reads TGCAGTGCTAACCTTGGACAGGCTGAAGCTTTCTTT.

In its sample, this clonotype was seen many times. V usage is TRBV27 and J usage is TRBJ1-5, with D hard to call. V was pared by 7 bases and J by 3 bases, with 13 bases between. The CDR3 covers 14 residues. In germline, CDR1 is MNHEY, CDR2 SMNVEV (reference sequence). The CDR3: CASTKTGPNQPQHF. The CDR3 coding sequence is TGTGCCAGCACCAAAACGGGCCCCAATCAGCCCCAGCATTTT.

This chain uses TRBV28 with TRBJ1-1; the D is unclear. Germline V gene sequence: CDR1 MDHEN, CDR2 SYDVKM. Trimming stripped 3 bases from V and 7 bases from J, with 9 bases between. There are 12 residues in the CDR3. The CDR3 reads CASSFQLYEAFF. CDR3 sequence (DNA): TGTGCCAGCAGTTTTCAGTTGTATGAAGCTTTCTTT.

The chain combines TRBV6-6 with TRBJ2-7; possibly TRBD2 for D (5 bases). The V gene's germline CDR1 is MNHNY and CDR2 SVGAGI (reference sequence). The CDR3 extends over 13 amino acids. The V gene lost 2 bases and the J gene lost 1 base, with 6 bases spanning the gap. This CDR3 is CASSYRRSYEQYF. The CDR3 bases are TGTGCCAGCAGTTACAGGAGGTCCTACGAGCAGTACTTC.

This rearrangement joins TRBV28 to TRBJ1-2, with 10 bases fitting TRBD1. Germline lookup yields CDR1 MDHEN and CDR2 SYDVKM. The trim removed 6 bases at V and 7 bases at J, leaving 17 bases unmatched. The CDR3 runs 17 residues. CDR3 loop: CASSYTPSGTGEGGYTF. The CDR3 DNA reads as TGTGCCAGCAGCTACACCCCTTCCGGGACAGGGGAGGGTGGCTACACCTTC.

Remarks on this clonotype: This clone may be a read error of a much larger clone one base away. The conserved final phenylalanine or tryptophan is absent from the CDR3, which likely points to a read error. CDR3 in amino acids: CASSWSGRGQETQYY. For the CDR3, the DNA is TGTGCCAGCAGTTGGAGCGGGAGAGGACAAGAGACCCAGTACTAC. The V call is TRBV6-5, the J call TRBJ2-5; TRBD2 agrees at 8 bases. This CDR3 contains 15 residues. Germline assignment: CDR1 MNHEY and CDR2 SVGAGI. V lost 4 bases to trimming and J lost 2 bases; unmatched junction nucleotides: 6.

The V gene is TRBV6-1, the J gene TRBJ2-5; D perhaps matches TRBD2 (5 bases). V was clipped by 7 bases and J by 4 bases, with 10 bases between them. The germline gives CDR1 MNHNS, CDR2 SASEGT. The CDR3 consists of 12 residues. The CDR3 here is CASIKGGETQYF. CDR3 bases: TGTGCCAGCATAAAAGGAGGAGAGACCCAGTACTTC.

V usage is TRBV28 and J usage is TRBJ1-1, with a weak D call TRBD1 (5 bases). The germline gives CDR1 MDHEN, CDR2 SYDVKM. The CDR3 spans 16 residues. Trimming shortened V by 3 bases and J by 0 bases, and 14 bases separated the two germline ends. CDR3 residues: CASSFRGGVMNTEAFF. CDR3 DNA sequence: TGTGCCAGCAGTTTTCGGGGCGGTGTAATGAACACTGAAGCTTTCTTT.

In this sample, this clonotype turned up many times. This sequence joins TRBV27 and TRBJ1-4; possible D gene TRBD1, 5 bases. The CDR3 has 17 amino acids. Trimming took off 7 bases at V and 0 bases at J, with 18 bases between the two ends. CDR1 MNHEY and CDR2 SMNVEV come from the germline V gene (reference sequence). CDR3 sequence: CASTSRGRQTTNEKLFF. In nucleotides, the CDR3 is TGTGCCAGCACCTCAAGGGGCCGACAAACAACTAATGAAAAACTGTTTTTT.

This clonotype was counted at least ten times. The rearrangement links TRBV20-1 to TRBJ2-1; possible D gene TRBD2, 6 bases. The germline CDR1 and CDR2 sequences are DFQATT and SNEGSKA (reference sequence). The CDR3 is 12 amino acids. Trimming shortened V by 6 bases and J by 8 bases, and 14 bases separated the two germline ends. For the CDR3, the DNA is TGCAGTGCCGGGGACTCCGGGGATGAGCAGTTCTTC. Encoded protein: CSAGDSGDEQFF.

The gene calls are TRBV7-2 and TRBJ2-7; the D gene is possibly TRBD2 (5 bases). Looked up from germline, CDR1 is SGHTA and CDR2 is FQGNSA. V lost 1 base to trimming and J lost 9 bases, with 19 bases between them. This CDR3 has 15 amino acids. DNA of the CDR3: TGTGCCAGCAGCTTAGGCCACATGGAGGATACGGGGCAGTACTTC. It specifies CASSLGHMEDTGQYF.